Listed here is a single T cell receptor (beta chain). This entry is derived from a study of patients and donors after allogeneic stem cell transplantation. TCRdb fed the RT-PCR reads into MiXCR, producing one record per CDR3 protein. The sample includes more than 850,000 distinct CDR3 sequences, approximately 19% seen only once; the top ten take roughly 6%. V lost 7 bases and J lost 4, with 19 bases in between. In germline, CDR1 is MDHEN, CDR2 SYDVKM. The CDR3 is 15 amino acids. The sequenced material came from blood, either unsorted or a sorted T cell fraction (not recorded which). The chain couples TRBV28 to TRBJ1-2; D is ambiguous. The receptor was derived from a human donor who was either an allogeneic HSCT recipient or a stem cell or donor lymphocyte infusion donor (not recorded which). It is not recorded whose cells these are; they may come from a transplant donor. The CDR3 DNA follows: TGTGCCAGCACCCCATATGGCGCGGGCCGCTATGGCTACACCTTC. The encoded protein is CASTPYGAGRYGYTF.